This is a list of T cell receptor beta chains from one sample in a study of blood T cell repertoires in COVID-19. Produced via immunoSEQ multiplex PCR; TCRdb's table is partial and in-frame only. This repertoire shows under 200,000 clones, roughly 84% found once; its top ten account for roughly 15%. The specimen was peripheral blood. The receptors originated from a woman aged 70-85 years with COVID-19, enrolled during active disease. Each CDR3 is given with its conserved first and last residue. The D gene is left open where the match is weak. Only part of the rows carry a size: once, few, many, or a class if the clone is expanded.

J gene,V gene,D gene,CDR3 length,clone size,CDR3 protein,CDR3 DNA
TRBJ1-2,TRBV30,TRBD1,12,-,CAWGKDRDGYTF,TGTGCCTGGGGGAAGGACAGGGATGGCTACACCTTC
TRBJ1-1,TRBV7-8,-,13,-,CASSLNRRQEAFF,TGTGCCAGCAGCTTAAACCGCCGACAGGAAGCTTTCTTT
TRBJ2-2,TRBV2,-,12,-,CASCLIDGELFF,TGTGCCAGCTGTCTGATAGACGGGGAGCTGTTTTTT
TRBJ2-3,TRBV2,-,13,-,CASTGDSTDTQYF,TGTGCCAGCACGGGGGACTCCACAGATACGCAGTATTTT
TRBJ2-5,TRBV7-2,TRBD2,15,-,CASSSGLAAQETQYF,TGTGCCAGCAGCTCGGGACTAGCGGCCCAAGAGACCCAGTACTTC
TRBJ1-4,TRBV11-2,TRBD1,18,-,CASSLGAVLGTGREKLFF,TGTGCCAGCAGCTTAGGAGCTGTCTTGGGGACAGGGAGGGAAAAACTGTTTTTT
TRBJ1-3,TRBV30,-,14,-,CAWIFQGSGNTIYF,TGTGCCTGGATTTTCCAGGGTTCTGGAAACACCATATATTTT
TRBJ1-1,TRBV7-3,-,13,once,CASSLSMNTEAFF,TGTGCCAGCAGCTTATCCATGAACACTGAAGCTTTCTTT
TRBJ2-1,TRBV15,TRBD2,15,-,CATSSGRGGYNEQFF,TGTGCCACCAGCAGTGGGCGGGGGGGCTACAATGAGCAGTTCTTC
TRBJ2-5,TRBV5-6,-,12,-,CASSLAGETQYF,TGTGCCAGCAGCTTAGCCGGGGAGACCCAGTACTTC
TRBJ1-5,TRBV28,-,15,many,CASSQTTGSNQPQHF,TGTGCCAGCAGTCAGACTACAGGGTCTAATCAGCCCCAGCATTTT
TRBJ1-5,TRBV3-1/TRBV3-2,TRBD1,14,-,CASSLDRANQPQHF,TGTGCCAGCAGCCTCGACAGGGCTAATCAGCCCCAGCATTTT
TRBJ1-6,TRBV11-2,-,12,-,CASSLAGSPLHF,TGTGCCAGCAGCTTAGCGGGGTCACCCCTCCACTTT
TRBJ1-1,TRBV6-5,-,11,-,CASTPNTEAFF,TGTGCCAGCACTCCCAACACTGAAGCTTTCTTT
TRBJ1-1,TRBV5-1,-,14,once,CASSGGSYGAEAFF,TGCGCCAGCAGCGGGGGGTCGTACGGCGCTGAAGCTTTCTTT
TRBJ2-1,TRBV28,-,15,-,CASTGRLGSYNEQFF,TGTGCCAGCACCGGAAGACTTGGCTCCTACAATGAGCAGTTCTTC
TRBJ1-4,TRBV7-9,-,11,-,CASSFSEKLFF,TGTGCCAGCAGCTTTAGCGAAAAACTGTTTTTT
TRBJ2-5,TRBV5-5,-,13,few,CASRTGLQETQYF,TGTGCCAGCAGGACAGGTTTGCAAGAGACCCAGTACTTC